This TCR beta chain was recovered during a study of cytotoxic CD8 clonotypes in ibrutinib-treated CLL. Repertoires were generated with immunoSEQ multiplex PCR, while TCRdb's copy carries only in-frame clones and drops some. The data contain about 140,000 clones, 80% of them seen just once; the ten biggest clones take up approximately 7.6%. Germline V gene lookup returns CDR1 SGHRS and CDR2 YFSETQ. V lost 0 bases to trimming and J lost 8 bases; unmatched junction nucleotides: 5. The CDR3 sequence is 14 residues long. The J gene is TRBJ2-1, the V gene TRBV5-1; 7 nucleotides align to TRBD2. The TCR comes from a human donor with chronic lymphocytic leukemia. The starting material was PBMCs, obtained after 36 months of ibrutinib treatment. CDR3 loop: CASSLGLAVYEQFF. In DNA, the CDR3 is TGCGCCAGCAGCTTGGGACTAGCCGTTTATGAGCAGTTCTTC.